This T cell receptor (beta chain) was observed in a study of blood T cell repertoires in COVID-19. Study-wide background: Samples taken during acute and convalescent COVID-19 were collected in the United States, Italy and Spain.

This CDR3 is 14 amino acids long. V lost 5 bases to trimming and J lost 4 bases; unmatched junction nucleotides: 3. The V gene's germline CDR1 is SGHNT and CDR2 YENEEA. TCRdb keeps only in-frame clones here, not all; method: immunoSEQ multiplex PCR. This repertoire shows more than 100,000 clones, roughly 90% found once; its top ten account for 3% to 4.5%. This chain connects TRBV11-3 to TRBJ1-5, with TRBD1 matching 9 bases. Sequencing was done on a sample of peripheral blood. This TCR was sampled from a woman aged 55-70 years with acute or convalescent COVID-19. The CDR3 sequence is CASSPGTGNQPQHF. CDR3 nucleotides: TGTGCCAGCAGCCCCGGGACAGGGAATCAGCCCCAGCATTTT.